These 13 T cell receptor beta chains were sequenced from one sample in a study of beta chain features in type 1 diabetes. Study-level results: Among patients with Type 1 diabetes, TCRB CDR3s were moderately but significantly shorter in every one of the four CD4+ subsets.

Expressed TCRB transcripts were sequenced, since all the RNA that had been isolated was reverse transcribed. The protocol was immunoSEQ multiplex PCR, while the TCRdb copy is restricted to in-frame clones and leaves out a portion. The table records 150,000 to 200,000 clones, roughly 8% of them present only once. These receptors lack a known antigen. Material: central memory CD4+ T cells from blood. The receptors shown here come from a man between 18 and 35 years old with type 1 diabetes.

V usage is TRBV5-1 and J usage is TRBJ2-7, with 8 positions matching TRBD2. Unmatched junction bases numbered 6, after V lost 1 base and J lost 3 bases. Germline CDR1 is SGHRS and CDR2 is YFSETQ. This CDR3 is built from 15 residues. CDR3 nucleotides: TGCGCCAGCAGCTTGATAGCGGGGAAGCTCTACGAGCAGTACTTC. Protein sequence: CASSLIAGKLYEQYF.

There are a few counts of this clone. The CDR3 loop is CAWSAVQMDTQYF. The CDR3 DNA reads TGTGCCTGGAGTGCCGTACAGATGGATACGCAGTATTTT. The V and J genes are TRBV30 and TRBJ2-3; D gene unclear. Trimming cost V 1 base and J 6 bases, with 11 bases left between them. The CDR3 is 13 amino acids. Looked up from germline, CDR1 is GTSNPN and CDR2 is SVGIG (reference sequence).

The sample holds a few counts of this clone. CDR3 sequence reads: CASSFKPAIKRDYGYTF. As DNA, the CDR3 is TGTGCCAGCAGTTTTAAACCTGCGATCAAGCGGGACTATGGCTACACCTTC. The V gene is TRBV28, the J gene TRBJ1-2; D gene uncertain. The CDR3 is made up of 17 amino acids. Germline V CDR1 and CDR2: MDHEN, SYDVKM. V lost 3 bases and J lost 3, with 20 bases in between.

The sample holds a few counts of this clone. This chain links TRBV28 with TRBJ2-7, with TRBD1 matching over 9 bases. Trimming took 4 bases from V and 6 from J; bases not matched to a gene: 7. This CDR3 is built from 14 residues. Looked up from germline, CDR1 is MDHEN and CDR2 is SYDVKM. The CDR3 DNA reads TGTGCCAGCAGTTCTCCGGGACAGGGATCCGAGCAGTACTTC. Its translation is CASSSPGQGSEQYF.

In its sample, this clone was seen a few times. The rearrangement uses TRBV30 and TRBJ1-6, with TRBD1 identical over 8 bases. Germline V gene lookup returns CDR1 GTSNPN and CDR2 SVGIG (reference sequence). This CDR3 is built from 14 residues. Losses at the gene ends were 5 bases for V and 3 bases for J; bases not matched to a gene: 3. CDR3 protein: CAWAGTGYNSPLHF. CDR3 nucleotides: TGTGCCTGGGCCGGGACAGGCTATAATTCACCCCTCCACTTT.

This clone has a handful of counts. The chain carries TRBV19 and TRBJ1-5, with a weak D call TRBD1 (5 bases). V was clipped by 4 bases and J by 6 bases, with 16 bases between them. The germline V gene encodes CDR1 LNHDA and CDR2 SQIVND (reference sequence). The CDR3 sequence is 15 residues long. For the CDR3, the DNA is TGTGCCAGTAGTACGTACTCAGGGCCCAGTCAGCCCCAGCATTTT. Protein sequence: CASSTYSGPSQPQHF. The full variable domain, rest sourced from reference TRBV19 and TRBJ1-5, is DGGITQSPKYLFRKEGQNVTLSCEQNLNHDAMYWYRQDPGQGLRLIYYSQIVNDFQKGDIAEGYSVSREKKESFPLTVTSAQKNPTAFYLCASSTYSGPSQPQHFGDGTRLSIL.

The V and J genes are TRBV10-2 and TRBJ2-5; the D is unclear. Germline loops: CDR1 WSHSY, CDR2 SAAADI. Deletions cut 2 bases from V and 3 bases from J, with 4 bases between. There are 12 residues in the CDR3. CDR3 nucleotide sequence: TGCGCCAGCAGTGAGCCCGAAGAGACCCAGTACTTC. Its translation: CASSEPEETQYF.

The chain has TRBV5-1 and TRBJ2-3, with TRBD2 identical over 10 bases. Losses at the gene ends were 6 bases for V and 2 bases for J; bases not matched to a gene: 9. The CDR3 is 16 residues long. Germline-derived CDR1 and CDR2 are SGHRS and YFSETQ. The DNA of the CDR3 is TGCGCCAGCACGGGAACTAGCGGGACCATCACAGATACGCAGTATTTT. Its translation: CASTGTSGTITDTQYF.

The chain carries TRBV9 and TRBJ2-5; 14 bases map to TRBD2. In germline, CDR1 is SGDLS, CDR2 YYNGEE. V trimming: 0 bases; J trimming: 1 base; junction bases outside the gene matches: 5. The CDR3 length is 18 residues. The DNA for the CDR3 is TGTGCCAGCAGCGTAGCAGGGACTAGCGGGAGCCCCCAAGAGACCCAGTACTTC. Its protein product is CASSVAGTSGSPQETQYF.

The J gene is TRBJ2-4, the V gene TRBV18; the D is unclear. The V gene lost 5 bases and the J gene lost 0 bases, with 11 bases spanning the gap. The CDR3 totals 15 residues. Germline V lookup: CDR1 KGHSH, CDR2 LQKENI. CDR3 nucleotide sequence: TGTGCCAGCTCAGTGGTTCAGGAAGCCAAAAACATTCAGTACTTC. Protein product: CASSVVQEAKNIQYF.

J is TRBJ1-1 and V is TRBV12-5; unclear D gene. V gave up 6 bases and J gave up 4 bases, with 12 bases separating them. The CDR3 totals 13 residues. The germline V gene has CDR1 LGHNT and CDR2 FRNRAP. The CDR3 here is CASGPDSGTEAFF. In DNA form, the CDR3 reads TGTGCTAGTGGCCCCGACTCGGGCACTGAAGCTTTCTTT. Together with reference TRBV12-5 and TRBJ1-1, the CDR3 gives the full variable domain: DARVTQTPRHKVTEMGQEVTMRCQPILGHNTVFWYRQTMMQGLELLAYFRNRAPLDDSGMPKDRFSAEMPDATLATLKIQPSEPRDSAVYFCASGPDSGTEAFFGQGTRLTVV.

This clone has just a few counts. Other DNA sequences of this sample code for an identical CDR3. The chain has TRBV6-5 and TRBJ2-7; D gene ambiguous. V was shortened by 4 bases and J by 2 bases, with 6 bases between the two germline ends. The germline gives CDR1 MNHEY, CDR2 SVGAGI. The length of the CDR3 is 12 residues. CDR3 coding DNA: TGTGCCAGCAGTTCCGGAGCCTACGAGCAGTACTTC. This gives the protein CASSSGAYEQYF.

This rearrangement joins TRBV7-6 to TRBJ2-5; 9 bases fit TRBD1. Trimming took 5 bases from V and 5 from J; bases not matched to a gene: 6. The CDR3 has 14 amino acids. Germline CDR1 SGHVS, CDR2 FNYEAQ. In DNA, the CDR3 is TGTGCCAGCAGCCCCACAGGGGGCAGGGAGACCCAGTACTTC. Translating gives CASSPTGGRETQYF.